The rows below give T cell receptor beta chains drawn from one sample of a study of blood T cell repertoires in COVID-19. Repertoires were generated with immunoSEQ multiplex PCR, while TCRdb's copy carries only in-frame clones and drops some. The sample records 100,000 to 150,000 clones, around nine tenths being singletons. Sequencing was carried out using peripheral blood. The receptors were gathered from a man between 60 and 75 years old with COVID-19, enrolled during active disease. The CDR3 runs from the conserved cysteine through the conserved F or W. Fields, in order: J gene, D gene, V gene, clone size, CDR3 length, CDR3 DNA, CDR3 protein. The D gene is left open where the match is weak. The size of a clone is reported for some rows only, either as once, few or many, or as a class for expanded clones.

j_gene: TRBJ2-7
d_gene: -
v_gene: TRBV27
abundance: once
len: 14
CDR3nt: TGTGCCAGCAGTTTATCAAACAGGGTCCACGAGCAGTACTTC
CDR3aa: CASSLSNRVHEQYF

j_gene: TRBJ1-5
d_gene: TRBD1
v_gene: TRBV19
abundance: -
len: 16
CDR3nt: TGTGCCAGTAGTACCTGGACAGGGGAGGGCAATCAGCCCCAGCATTTT
CDR3aa: CASSTWTGEGNQPQHF

j_gene: TRBJ1-6
d_gene: TRBD1
v_gene: TRBV5-1
abundance: -
len: 14
CDR3nt: TGCGCCAGCAGACCCGGGACAGATAATTCACCCCTCCACTTT
CDR3aa: CASRPGTDNSPLHF

j_gene: TRBJ1-1
d_gene: -
v_gene: TRBV6-6
abundance: -
len: 15
CDR3nt: TGTGCCAGCAGGCAGCCGGCGGATATGAACACTGAAGCTTTCTTT
CDR3aa: CASRQPADMNTEAFF

j_gene: TRBJ2-5
d_gene: TRBD2
v_gene: TRBV4-3
abundance: -
len: 17
CDR3nt: TGCGCCAGCAGCCAAGGGAATAGCGGGAGGGCCGGGGAGACCCAGTACTTC
CDR3aa: CASSQGNSGRAGETQYF

j_gene: TRBJ2-5
d_gene: -
v_gene: TRBV19
abundance: -
len: 13
CDR3nt: TGTGCCAGTAGTAGGCAGGGGAGAGAGACCCAGTACTTC
CDR3aa: CASSRQGRETQYF

j_gene: TRBJ2-7
d_gene: TRBD1
v_gene: TRBV6-6
abundance: few
len: 13
CDR3nt: TGTGCCAGCAGACGGGACAGGGACTACGAGCAGTACTTC
CDR3aa: CASRRDRDYEQYF

j_gene: TRBJ1-2
d_gene: TRBD1
v_gene: TRBV19
abundance: -
len: 15
CDR3nt: TGTGCCAGTAGTATGCAGGGGGAGAACCTGTATGGCTACACCTTC
CDR3aa: CASSMQGENLYGYTF

j_gene: TRBJ2-6
d_gene: -
v_gene: TRBV30
abundance: -
len: 14
CDR3nt: TGTGCCTGGAGTGTCCTCTCTGGGGCCAACGTCCTGACTTTC
CDR3aa: CAWSVLSGANVLTF

j_gene: TRBJ1-5
d_gene: -
v_gene: TRBV19
abundance: -
len: 12
CDR3nt: TGTGCCAGTAGTACCCCGGACAGCCCCCAGCATTTT
CDR3aa: CASSTPDSPQHF

j_gene: TRBJ1-1
d_gene: -
v_gene: TRBV13
abundance: -
len: 14
CDR3nt: TGTGCCAGCCTCAGGGGCGATTGGAACACTGAAGCTTTCTTT
CDR3aa: CASLRGDWNTEAFF

j_gene: TRBJ2-1
d_gene: TRBD2
v_gene: TRBV6-1
abundance: -
len: 15
CDR3nt: TGTGCCAGCAGTGAAGCGCGACTAGCAGGGAATGAGCAGTTCTTC
CDR3aa: CASSEARLAGNEQFF

j_gene: TRBJ2-5
d_gene: TRBD2
v_gene: TRBV9
abundance: -
len: 15
CDR3nt: TGTGCCAGCAGCCCCCTAGCGGGAGGGTCAGAGACCCAGTACTTC
CDR3aa: CASSPLAGGSETQYF

j_gene: TRBJ2-1
d_gene: -
v_gene: TRBV2
abundance: -
len: 14
CDR3nt: TGTGCCAGCAAAGGAGACTCCTCCTACAATGAGCAGTTCTTC
CDR3aa: CASKGDSSYNEQFF

j_gene: TRBJ2-7
d_gene: -
v_gene: TRBV5-6
abundance: -
len: 12
CDR3nt: TGTGCCAGCAGCTCGGGGGCCTACGAGCAGTACTTC
CDR3aa: CASSSGAYEQYF

j_gene: TRBJ1-1
d_gene: -
v_gene: TRBV30
abundance: -
len: 13
CDR3nt: TGTGCCTTGAGCGAGAATCGGGACACTGAAGCTTTCTTT
CDR3aa: CALSENRDTEAFF

j_gene: TRBJ1-2
d_gene: TRBD1
v_gene: TRBV28
abundance: -
len: 14
CDR3nt: TGTGCCAGCAGTTTAACCGGACAGGGGTATGGCTACACCTTC
CDR3aa: CASSLTGQGYGYTF